A single sample gave rise to the 21 T cell receptor beta chains below, sequenced in a study of cytomegalovirus exposure and HLA in healthy donors. 60 Vbeta and 13 Jbeta primers were used in PCR. Profiling relied on immunoSEQ multiplex PCR, and the TCRdb table lists in-frame clones only, not all of them. The sample holds tens of thousands of clones, 60% to 75% seen once. Sequencing was done on a sample of PBMCs. The receptor source for this set is a man in his forties in good health and CMV-seropositive.

The V call is TRBV19, the J call TRBJ1-5; the match to TRBD1 covers 7 bases. The germline gives CDR1 LNHDA, CDR2 SQIVND (reference sequence). The V and J ends lost 3 bases and 1 base, in that order; junction bases with no gene match: 3. The CDR3 is 15 residues long. This CDR3 is CASSIDRASNQPQHF. The CDR3 coding sequence is TGTGCCAGTAGTATCGACAGGGCCAGCAATCAGCCCCAGCATTTT.

The rearrangement links TRBV28 to TRBJ1-3; D gene ambiguous. Germline V CDR1 and CDR2: MDHEN, SYDVKM. V dropped 4 bases and J dropped 4 bases, with 14 bases sitting between them. The CDR3 is made up of 15 amino acids. CDR3 amino acids: CASSYAHSGGNTIYF. For the CDR3, the DNA is TGTGCCAGCAGTTATGCCCATTCGGGGGGAAACACCATATATTTT.

The V call is TRBV6-5, the J call TRBJ1-2, with TRBD1 as a possible D gene (5 bases). CDR3 length: 14 amino acids. The germline V gene encodes CDR1 MNHEY and CDR2 SVGAGI. Trimming took 2 bases from V and 5 from J, leaving 12 bases between them. Written as DNA, the CDR3 is TGTGCCAGCAGTTACGGAGACGGGGGGTATGGCTACACCTTC. As protein: CASSYGDGGYGYTF.

J is TRBJ2-5 and V is TRBV5-4, with 8 bases identical to TRBD1. Germline-derived CDR1 and CDR2 are SGHNT and YYREEE (reference sequence). The CDR3 totals 15 residues. J gave up 5 bases and V 4 bases, and 10 bases lay outside the gene matches. The chain's CDR3 is CASSLYTGGSETQYF. The CDR3 DNA reads TGTGCCAGCAGCCTTTACACAGGGGGATCGGAGACCCAGTACTTC.

The gene calls are TRBV7-9 and TRBJ2-7, with 7 bases lining up with TRBD1. CDR3 length equals 15 residues. The J segment lost 3 bases and the V segment lost 6 bases, leaving 11 bases of the junction unmatched. The germline CDR1 and CDR2 sequences are SEHNR and FQNEAQ (reference sequence). The CDR3 loop is CASSGTGTVDYEQYF. For the CDR3, the DNA is TGTGCCAGCAGTGGAACCGGGACAGTCGACTACGAGCAGTACTTC.

The V call is TRBV10-3, the J call TRBJ2-5; TRBD1 aligns across 11 bases. Germline CDR1 ENHRY, CDR2 SYGVKD. This CDR3 is 15 amino acids long. The junction had 5 bases not matched to a gene; V was cut back by 3 bases and J by 5 bases. DNA for the CDR3: TGTGCCATCAGTGAAGGGACAGGGGGAATTGAGACCCAGTACTTC. As protein: CAISEGTGGIETQYF.

The chain recombines TRBV2 with TRBJ1-5; 7 bases fit TRBD1. Trimming cost V 5 bases and J 6 bases; bases outside gene matches: 4. The CDR3 runs 13 residues. The V gene's germline CDR1 is SNHLY and CDR2 FYNNEI. The CDR3 DNA is TGTGCCAGCAGTCTTCCAGGGGGTCAGCCCCAGCATTTT. This translates into CASSLPGGQPQHF.

This clone was seen more than once but under ten times. The chain has TRBV2 and TRBJ1-1, with 9 bases matching TRBD1. Germline values: CDR1 SNHLY, CDR2 FYNNEI. With V trimmed by 1 base and J by 0 bases, 0 bases remained unmatched. The length of the CDR3 is 15 residues. CDR3 bases: TGTGCCAGCAGTGAAGGACAGGGGGTGAACACTGAAGCTTTCTTT. It translates to CASSEGQGVNTEAFF.

V and J are TRBV6-1 and TRBJ1-1; 7 positions agree with TRBD1. The V gene's germline CDR1 is MNHNS and CDR2 SASEGT. The V gene end was trimmed by 7 bases and the J gene end by 0 bases; junction bases not matched to a gene: 2. This CDR3 has 13 amino acids. The CDR3 nucleotides read TGTGCCAGCAAAAGGGGGCTGAACACTGAAGCTTTCTTT. Translated, it gives CASKRGLNTEAFF.

The chain joins TRBV5-1 to TRBJ1-1; D remains ambiguous. The germline V and J ends were trimmed by 4 bases and 1 base, with 8 bases remaining between them. The CDR3 sequence is 13 residues long. Germline CDR1 reads SGHRS; CDR2 reads YFSETQ. The CDR3 nucleotides are TGCGCCAGCAGCAACACAAGGAACACTGAAGCTTTCTTT. It specifies CASSNTRNTEAFF.

The genes are TRBV7-9 and TRBJ1-1, with no clear D. Germline lookup yields CDR1 SEHNR and CDR2 FQNEAQ (reference sequence). The ends were cut back, 5 bases at V and 8 bases at J, with 15 bases in the middle. The CDR3 runs to 13 residues. The CDR3 DNA reads as TGTGCCAGCAGCGCTGGGCAGCTTCTAGAAGCTTTCTTT. Its protein is CASSAGQLLEAFF.

The J gene is TRBJ1-1, the V gene TRBV2, with D perhaps TRBD1 (5 bases). In germline, CDR1 is SNHLY, CDR2 FYNNEI. V was pared by 8 bases and J by 0 bases, with 13 bases between. This CDR3 has 14 amino acids. CDR3 residues: CASLVGGLNTEAFF. Written as DNA, the CDR3 is TGTGCCAGCTTAGTGGGGGGTTTGAACACTGAAGCTTTCTTT. Complete variable domain (other parts from reference TRBV2 and TRBJ1-1): EPEVTQTPSHQVTQMGQEVILRCVPISNHLYFYWYRQILGQKVEFLVSFYNNEISEKSEIFDDQFSVERPDGSNFTLKIRSTKLEDSAMYFCASLVGGLNTEAFFGQGTRLTVV.

V and J are TRBV15 and TRBJ1-5; no reliable D call. V was pared by 0 bases and J by 5 bases, with 5 bases between. CDR1 is LNHNV, CDR2 YYDKDF, per germline (reference sequence). The CDR3 extends over 13 amino acids. CDR3 sequence (DNA): TGTGCCACCAGCAGAGACGGTGATCAGCCCCAGCATTTT. Amino acid sequence: CATSRDGDQPQHF.

The chain uses TRBV4-2 and TRBJ1-2; D ambiguous. CDR3 length: 16 amino acids. The V end was cut by 3 bases, the J end by 2 bases, with 16 bases between. Germline CDR1 LGHNA, CDR2 YNFKEQ. CDR3 region: CASSHPLPVRNYGYTF. In nucleotides, the CDR3 is TGTGCCAGCAGCCACCCCCTCCCTGTACGGAACTATGGCTACACCTTC.

The chain has TRBV19 and TRBJ2-3, with no clear D. The CDR3 is made up of 12 amino acids. V lost 7 bases to trimming and J lost 6 bases, with 11 bases between them. The germline CDR1 and CDR2 sequences are LNHDA and SQIVND (reference sequence). This CDR3 is CASKPFGDTQYF. The CDR3 DNA reads TGTGCCAGTAAGCCATTCGGGGATACGCAGTATTTT.

This clone was counted between two and nine times. V and J are TRBV29-1 and TRBJ1-1, with 9 nucleotides matching TRBD1. Germline lookup yields CDR1 SQVTM and CDR2 ANQGSEA. Losses at the gene ends were 8 bases for V and 4 bases for J; bases not matched to a gene: 14. The CDR3 contains 15 residues. The CDR3 region is CSSRTGAGWGTEAFF. For the CDR3, the DNA is TGCAGCTCGAGGACAGGGGCGGGGTGGGGCACTGAAGCTTTCTTT.

The table lists this clone with a few counts. The chain carries TRBV9 and TRBJ2-7, with D possibly TRBD1 on 7 matching bases. Trimming took off 4 bases at V and 2 bases at J, with 16 bases between the two ends. The germline V gene encodes CDR1 SGDLS and CDR2 YYNGEE. The CDR3 covers 15 residues. The CDR3 sequence: CASSQRGRGAYEQYF. The CDR3 coding sequence is TGTGCCAGCAGCCAGAGGGGCAGGGGGGCCTACGAGCAGTACTTC.

The chain links TRBV14 to TRBJ2-4; D is possibly TRBD1 (6 bases). CDR3 length: 12 amino acids. Looked up from germline, CDR1 is SGHDN and CDR2 is FVKESK. Trimming cost V 2 bases and J 7 bases, with 6 bases left between them. This CDR3 reads CASSQTGNIQYF. The CDR3 region has the DNA TGTGCCAGCAGCCAAACAGGGAACATTCAGTACTTC.

This clone showed up just a few times. This rearrangement joins TRBV7-3 to TRBJ2-2; D ambiguous. Per germline, CDR1 SGHTA and CDR2 FQGTGA. The CDR3 has 15 amino acids. Trimming removed 0 bases at V and 4 bases at J, with 9 bases between. The CDR3 loop reads CASSLTEMSTGELFF. CDR3 in DNA: TGTGCCAGCAGCTTAACCGAAATGAGCACCGGGGAGCTGTTTTTT.

This rearrangement joins TRBV5-1 to TRBJ2-3; TRBD1 aligns across 11 bases. V lost 5 bases and J lost 4; bases outside the gene matches: 6. Germline V gene lookup returns CDR1 SGHRS and CDR2 YFSETQ. This CDR3 contains 15 residues. Written as DNA, the CDR3 is TGCGCCAGCAGGTCTGGACAGGGGGCATCAGATACGCAGTATTTT. Translating gives CASRSGQGASDTQYF.

The chain uses TRBV4-2 and TRBJ2-7, with TRBD1 identical over 7 bases. This CDR3 is built from 14 residues. Germline trimming cut 2 bases from V and 5 bases from J; bases unmatched to any gene: 6. The germline V gene has CDR1 LGHNA and CDR2 YNFKEQ. DNA for the CDR3: TGTGCCAGCAGCCAAAGACAGGGAGAAGACGAGCAGTACTTC. As protein: CASSQRQGEDEQYF.